Here is one TCR beta chain with its context. Its antigen is unidentified. As diagnostic evidence, clinical symptoms, serum thyroxine, TRAb, thyroid ultrasound and orbital computed tomography were relied upon. This sample was taken from a study of Graves' ophthalmopathy and Graves' hyperthyroidism. Notes on the study in general: Ophthalmopathy versus stable hyperthyroidism: 13-signature model gave 85% to 90% sensitivity, roughly 81% specificity. Blood was where most expanded thyroid clonotypes above 0.001 frequency also turned up.

RNA transcripts provided the template for amplifying TCR beta CDR3 regions. Second-round multiplex PCR came after a first-round RT-PCR that employed HTBI primers. One entry per CDR3 protein, called by TCRdb with MiXCR from the multiplex PCR reads. Found here are about 390,000 distinct CDR3 sequences, approximately 15% of them singletons; the top ten hold 7%. The V and J ends lost 5 bases and 7 bases, in that order; junction bases with no gene match: 11. The germline CDR1 and CDR2 sequences are MNHNS and SASEGT. The CDR3 is 16 residues long. The chain links TRBV6-1 to TRBJ1-6, with 7 positions matching TRBD1. Sample: peripheral blood. The receptor was isolated from a woman aged 18-35 years with stable Graves' hyperthyroidism. CDR3 loop: CASSLTTGVKNSPLHF. CDR3 bases: TGTGCCAGCAGTCTCACTACAGGGGTCAAGAATTCACCCCTCCACTTT.